These 19 T cell receptor beta chains share one sample of origin, sequenced in a study of T cell changes during pregnancy in multiple sclerosis. The protocol was immunoSEQ multiplex PCR, while the TCRdb copy is restricted to in-frame clones and leaves out a portion. The sample lists approximately 46,000 clones; 85% to 90% were seen once. The sequenced sample was CD8+ T cells from peripheral blood mononuclear cells, obtained in the second trimester of pregnancy. The receptors shown here come from a female donor with multiple sclerosis, enrolled in a pregnancy study.

The genes are TRBV4-1 and TRBJ2-5, with 12 positions matching TRBD1. V dropped 3 bases and J dropped 5; count of bases not matched to a gene: 7. The CDR3 covers 16 residues. CDR1 is MGHRA and CDR2 is YSYEKL in the germline V gene. The DNA for the CDR3 is TGCGCCAGCAGCCATCTGGGACAGGGGGCTTTCGAGACCCAGTACTTC. Protein: CASSHLGQGAFETQYF.

The CDR3 loop is CASSVGTGANYGYTF. The DNA for the CDR3 is TGTGCCAGCAGCGTCGGGACAGGGGCCAACTATGGCTACACCTTC. The genes are TRBV9 and TRBJ1-2, with 10 positions matching TRBD1. The CDR3 length is 15 residues. Germline-derived CDR1 and CDR2 are SGDLS and YYNGEE. J was trimmed by 2 bases and V by 2 bases; bases with no gene match: 3.

J is TRBJ1-3 and V is TRBV7-3; D is possibly TRBD1 (6 bases). Germline values: CDR1 SGHTA, CDR2 FQGTGA. The CDR3 runs 15 residues. Trimming removed 5 bases from V and 3 bases from J, with 14 bases in between. The CDR3 protein is CASSDRDTLGNTIYF. In DNA, the CDR3 is TGTGCCAGCAGCGACCGGGACACCCTTGGAAACACCATATATTTT.

This clone was seen a single time. The rearrangement uses TRBV19 and TRBJ2-6; D is possibly TRBD2 (5 bases). Looked up from germline, CDR1 is LNHDA and CDR2 is SQIVND (reference sequence). V was shortened by 3 bases and J by 0 bases, with 6 bases between the two germline ends. The CDR3 covers 15 residues. Here the CDR3 reads CASSIGSSGANVLTF. The DNA of the CDR3 is TGTGCCAGTAGTATTGGGAGCTCTGGGGCCAACGTCCTGACTTTC. The full variable domain, rest sourced from reference TRBV19 and TRBJ2-6, is DGGITQSPKYLFRKEGQNVTLSCEQNLNHDAMYWYRQDPGQGLRLIYYSQIVNDFQKGDIAEGYSVSREKKESFPLTVTSAQKNPTAFYLCASSIGSSGANVLTFGAGSRLTVL.

The chain links TRBV6-1 to TRBJ2-3; D perhaps matches TRBD2 (7 bases). Germline V lookup: CDR1 MNHNS, CDR2 SASEGT. The CDR3 is made up of 14 amino acids. Trimming left V 5 bases short and J 4 bases short, with 13 bases between. CDR3 DNA sequence: TGTGCCAGCAGTCAGGGCGGGGGCGCAGATACGCAGTATTTT. Protein: CASSQGGGADTQYF.

The CDR3 bases are TGTGCCAGCAGCTTAGAACACCTTCCGTATGGCTACACCTTC. This sequence encodes CASSLEHLPYGYTF. V is TRBV11-2 and J is TRBJ1-2; D is uncertain. The CDR3 spans 14 residues. The V and J ends lost 0 bases and 5 bases respectively, with 10 bases between them. CDR1 SGHAT and CDR2 FQNNGV come from the germline V gene.

The rearrangement links TRBV7-9 to TRBJ2-7; 12 bases align to TRBD2. V was clipped by 6 bases and J by 7 bases; unmatched bases: 7. Germline CDR1 SEHNR, CDR2 FQNEAQ (reference sequence). The CDR3 runs 14 residues. DNA for the CDR3: TGTGCCAGCAGGAGACTAGCGGGGGTGGAGGAGCAGTACTTC. Amino acids: CASRRLAGVEEQYF.

V and J are TRBV27 and TRBJ1-1, with a possible D match to TRBD1 (5 bases). V gave up 2 bases and J gave up 7 bases, with 11 bases separating them. This CDR3 has 13 amino acids. Germline V lookup: CDR1 MNHEY, CDR2 SMNVEV (reference sequence). The CDR3 DNA is TGTGCCAGCAGTTTAGCAGGGATCGGTGAAGCTTTCTTT. Amino acids: CASSLAGIGEAFF.

The chain combines TRBV6-5 with TRBJ1-5; D call uncertain. Germline V gene data show CDR1 as MNHEY and CDR2 as SVGAGI. This CDR3 is 13 amino acids long. Trimming removed 0 bases from V and 7 bases from J, with 7 bases in between. CDR3 sequence reads: CASSYSSRQPQHF. DNA for the CDR3: TGTGCCAGCAGTTACTCTTCTAGGCAGCCCCAGCATTTT.

This clone was seen only once. The chain has TRBV5-1 and TRBJ1-4; 7 bases are shared with TRBD1. The trim removed 3 bases at V and 7 bases at J, leaving 9 bases unmatched. Germline lookup yields CDR1 SGHRS and CDR2 YFSETQ. The CDR3 has 15 amino acids. The CDR3 bases are TGCGCCAGCAGCTACAACAGGGGAGGCGGTGAAAAACTGTTTTTT. Translating gives CASSYNRGGGEKLFF.

This clone was seen only once. V gene TRBV6-5 combines with J gene TRBJ2-1, with 7 bases that match TRBD2. This CDR3 is 15 amino acids long. Per germline, CDR1 MNHEY and CDR2 SVGAGI. The junction had 6 bases not matched to a gene; V was cut back by 2 bases and J by 5 bases. CDR3 nucleotides: TGTGCCAGCAGTTACCGGCTAGCGGTAAACAATGAGCAGTTCTTC. Encoded protein: CASSYRLAVNNEQFF.

The chain uses TRBV27 and TRBJ1-1, with D hard to call. V shed 3 bases and J shed 9 bases, with 14 bases lying between them. Germline V gives CDR1 MNHEY, CDR2 SMNVEV (reference sequence). The CDR3 spans 13 residues. CDR3 in amino acids: CASSFASGRQAFF. The CDR3 bases are TGTGCCAGCAGTTTTGCGTCAGGCAGGCAAGCTTTCTTT.

The chain links TRBV5-6 to TRBJ2-7; maybe TRBD2 (6 bases). V gave up 4 bases and J gave up 7 bases, with 15 bases separating them. The germline CDR1 and CDR2 sequences are SGHDT and YYEEEE. The CDR3 runs to 13 residues. The CDR3: CASSAGSPEEQYF. The CDR3 region has the DNA TGTGCCAGCAGCGCGGGATCACCGGAGGAGCAGTACTTC.

The DNA of the CDR3 is TGTGCCACCACCCCGGGGGTCGACTCATTGAACACAGATACGCAGTATTTT. Residues: CATTPGVDSLNTDTQYF. The chain joins TRBV15 to TRBJ2-3, with TRBD2 as a possible D gene (6 bases). With 7 bases removed from V and 2 bases from J, the gap between germline ends came to 22 bases. This CDR3 has 17 residues. Germline-derived CDR1 and CDR2 are LNHNV and YYDKDF (reference sequence).

The rearrangement links TRBV13 to TRBJ2-2; TRBD1 matches at 7 bases. CDR3 length: 16 residues. V dropped 4 bases and J dropped 5; count of bases not matched to a gene: 10. Germline CDR1 is PRHDT and CDR2 is FYEKMQ (reference sequence). CDR3 bases: TGTGCCAGCAGCTCTTTGGGACAGCAGCAAACCGGGGAGCTGTTTTTT. Amino acids: CASSSLGQQQTGELFF. Based on the CDR3 plus reference TRBV13 and TRBJ2-2, the full variable domain is AAGVIQSPRHLIKEKRETATLKCYPIPRHDTVYWYQQGPGQDPQFLISFYEKMQSDKGSIPDRFSAQQFSDYHSELNMSSLELGDSALYFCASSSLGQQQTGELFFGEGSRLTVL.

The chain recombines TRBV27 with TRBJ1-1; no reliable D call. CDR1 and CDR2 (germline): MNHEY, SMNVEV (reference sequence). This CDR3 spans 13 amino acids. V gave up 3 bases and J gave up 1 base, with 6 bases separating them. The CDR3 spells CASSFSRNTEAFF. For the CDR3, the DNA is TGTGCCAGCAGTTTTTCGAGGAACACTGAAGCTTTCTTT.

CDR3 sequence reads: CASSFYDQPQHF. The CDR3 coding sequence is TGTGCCAGCAGCTTTTATGATCAGCCCCAGCATTTT. The chain couples TRBV7-9 to TRBJ1-5; D not resolved. The germline CDR1 and CDR2 sequences are SEHNR and FQNEAQ (reference sequence). The V and J ends lost 3 bases and 5 bases respectively, with 5 bases between them. The CDR3 runs 12 residues.

The chain couples TRBV5-8 to TRBJ2-3; no definite D call. Germline values: CDR1 SGHTS, CDR2 YDEGEE. This CDR3 has 15 amino acids. The germline V and J ends were trimmed by 1 base and 1 base, with 10 bases remaining between them. DNA for the CDR3: TGTGCCAGCAGCTTGCTAGTTGTGGGCACAGATACGCAGTATTTT. Translating gives CASSLLVVGTDTQYF.

The chain has TRBV6-1 and TRBJ2-1; 8 bases are a match to TRBD1. V trimming: 4 bases; J trimming: 3 bases; junction bases outside the gene matches: 11. The CDR3 is 17 amino acids. Germline loops: CDR1 MNHNS, CDR2 SASEGT. CDR3 in amino acids: CASSGTGGNTLYNEQFF. CDR3 sequence (DNA): TGTGCCAGCAGTGGAACAGGGGGAAATACACTCTACAATGAGCAGTTCTTC.